These 31 T cell receptor beta chains came from one sample sequenced in a study of T cell repertoires in ileal Crohn's disease. The protocol was immunoSEQ multiplex PCR, while the TCRdb copy is restricted to in-frame clones and leaves out a portion. The sample shows nearly 11,000 clones, 75% to 85% of them seen only once. The time point here: neoterminal ileum biopsy at postoperative endoscopy, about 6 months after surgery. The specimen sequenced was ileal tissue. The receptors were sampled from an adult with Crohn's disease.

V is TRBV29-1 and J is TRBJ1-4, with a weak D call TRBD1 (6 bases). The V end lost 7 bases, the J end lost 8 bases, and 14 bases lay between the germline ends. Per germline, CDR1 SQVTM and CDR2 ANQGSEA. This CDR3 has 12 residues. The CDR3 DNA is TGCAGCGCCGGGAGGGGGGGAGAAAAACTGTTTTTT. Its translation is CSAGRGGEKLFF.

This chain joins TRBV5-5 and TRBJ1-5; 9 bases are a match to TRBD1. From germline, CDR1 is SGHKS and CDR2 YYEKEE (reference sequence). The V gene end was trimmed by 4 bases and the J gene end by 6 bases; junction bases not matched to a gene: 8. The CDR3 spans 15 residues. CDR3 in DNA: TGTGCCAGCAGCCCTGGACAGGGGTTTGCTCAGCCCCAGCATTTT. As protein: CASSPGQGFAQPQHF.

In this sample, this clone turned up once. The chain is built from TRBV13 and TRBJ1-1; 8 bases agree with TRBD1. The CDR3 consists of 14 residues. J lost 1 base, V lost 3 bases, and 1 base had no gene match. Germline CDR1 reads PRHDT; CDR2 reads FYEKMQ (reference sequence). CDR3 protein: CASSLDRENTEAFF. DNA of the CDR3: TGTGCCAGCAGCTTGGACAGGGAGAACACTGAAGCTTTCTTT.

The CDR3 DNA reads as TGTGCCAGCAGCGCAGGGACTAGCGGGGACTACGAGCAGTACTTC. It encodes CASSAGTSGDYEQYF. V gene TRBV9 combines with J gene TRBJ2-7; 13 bases fit TRBD2. V was clipped by 3 bases and J by 3 bases; unmatched bases: 3. Looked up from germline, CDR1 is SGDLS and CDR2 is YYNGEE. This CDR3 region has 15 residues.

The chain is built from TRBV4-2 and TRBJ1-2; TRBD1 matches 7 bases. The germline CDR1 and CDR2 sequences are LGHNA and YNFKEQ. The CDR3 consists of 17 residues. J gave up 1 base and V 1 base, and 9 bases lay outside the gene matches. The CDR3 protein is CASSQVLEQGRNYGYTF. The DNA of the CDR3 is TGTGCCAGCAGCCAAGTCTTGGAACAGGGGCGTAACTATGGCTACACCTTC.

This sequence joins TRBV6-1 and TRBJ1-3, with D unclear. The CDR3 has 15 residues. Per the germline V gene, CDR1 is MNHNS and CDR2 is SASEGT. V was pared by 4 bases and J by 3 bases, with 13 bases between. The CDR3 spells CASSVGPSFGNTIYF. The CDR3 DNA is TGTGCCAGCAGTGTTGGGCCCTCCTTTGGAAACACCATATATTTT.

This clone has a handful of counts. J is TRBJ1-1 and V is TRBV5-4; D remains unclear. Trimming left V 6 bases short and J 1 base short, with 28 bases between. CDR3 length: 19 residues. Per germline, CDR1 SGHNT and CDR2 YYREEE (reference sequence). CDR3 nucleotides: TGTGCCAGCATCCCTCGTACGTCAGGAAACCCGAGTCGGAACACTGAAGCTTTCTTT. Residues: CASIPRTSGNPSRNTEAFF.

This chain connects TRBV12-5 to TRBJ1-3; D is unresolved. V dropped 3 bases and J dropped 2 bases, with 14 bases sitting between them. The CDR3 spans 16 residues. CDR1 is LGHNT, CDR2 FRNRAP, per germline. CDR3 nucleotides: TGTGCTAGTGGTTTTGGAGGAACGAAGACTGGAAACACCATATATTTT. This codes for CASGFGGTKTGNTIYF.

V gene TRBV18 combines with J gene TRBJ1-1; no definite D call. This CDR3 is 14 amino acids long. V was trimmed by 3 bases and J by 11 bases, leaving 19 bases between them. CDR1 KGHSH and CDR2 LQKENI come from the germline V gene. The CDR3 reads CASSPGGIKLFAFF. CDR3 sequence (DNA): TGTGCCAGCTCACCCGGCGGGATTAAATTGTTTGCTTTCTTT. The full variable domain, completed using reference TRBV18 and TRBJ1-1, is NAGVMQNPRHLVRRRGQEARLRCSPMKGHSHVYWYRQLPEEGLKFMVYLQKENIIDESGMPKERFSAEFPKEGPSILRIQQVVRGDSAAYFCASSPGGIKLFAFFGQGTRLTVV.

This clone was counted once. J is TRBJ2-5 and V is TRBV9; 10 bases line up with TRBD2. The CDR3 has 14 residues. Germline CDR1 is SGDLS and CDR2 is YYNGEE. V was pared by 4 bases and J by 5 bases, with 5 bases of the junction left unmatched. Here the CDR3 DNA reads TGTGCCAGCAGCCAGCGGGGGGGAGGTGAGACCCAGTACTTC. This translates into CASSQRGGGETQYF.

The chain links TRBV9 to TRBJ2-5; 7 bases line up with TRBD2. The CDR3 has 14 residues. The V gene's germline CDR1 is SGDLS and CDR2 YYNGEE. V shed 0 bases and J 3 bases; nucleotides not matched to a gene: 2. The CDR3 DNA reads as TGTGCCAGCAGCGTAGATCTAGCGGAAGAGACCCAGTACTTC. It specifies CASSVDLAEETQYF.

V and J are TRBV4-1 and TRBJ2-7; D is unclear. The V gene lost 2 bases and the J gene lost 1 base, with 6 bases spanning the gap. CDR1 and CDR2 from the germline V gene are MGHRA and YSYEKL. This CDR3 comprises 13 residues. In DNA, the CDR3 is TGCGCCAGCAGCCAATCACATTCCTACGAGCAGTACTTC. This codes for CASSQSHSYEQYF.

This clone has only a few counts. The genes are TRBV6-5 and TRBJ1-5; D gene ambiguous. With 0 bases removed from V and 9 bases from J, the gap between germline ends came to 12 bases. Germline CDR1 and CDR2: MNHEY and SVGAGI. This CDR3 comprises 14 residues. Here the CDR3 reads CASSYSNGVPPQHF. CDR3 in DNA: TGTGCCAGCAGTTACTCGAACGGAGTTCCGCCCCAGCATTTT.

This chain joins TRBV5-6 and TRBJ2-5; D is uncertain. Germline CDR1 reads SGHDT; CDR2 reads YYEEEE. Trimming pared 4 bases from V and 2 bases from J, leaving 6 bases between. The CDR3 has 12 residues. This CDR3 is CASSAPQETQYF. In DNA form, the CDR3 reads TGTGCCAGCAGCGCGCCGCAAGAGACCCAGTACTTC.

The chain is built from TRBV6-5 and TRBJ1-1, with D maybe TRBD1 (5 bases). Deletions cut 7 bases from V and 6 bases from J, with 12 bases between. Germline V gene lookup returns CDR1 MNHEY and CDR2 SVGAGI. The CDR3 has 12 residues. CDR3 in DNA: TGTGCCAGCAAAAAACCGGGGGCTGAAGCTTTCTTT. Protein: CASKKPGAEAFF.

In the case of this clone: This sample includes further DNA sequences coding for the same CDR3. The CDR3: CASSPSGAGAYSPLHF. The CDR3 nucleotides read TGTGCCAGTAGTCCCTCCGGGGCAGGGGCGTACTCCCCCCTCCACTTT. The chain has TRBV19 and TRBJ1-6; tentative D call: TRBD1 (6 bases). Germline-derived CDR1 and CDR2 are LNHDA and SQIVND (reference sequence). V lost 5 bases to trimming and J lost 13 bases, with 24 bases between them. The CDR3 spans 16 residues.

J is TRBJ1-1 and V is TRBV5-5; a weak D match, TRBD1 (6 bases). The ends were cut back, 5 bases at V and 0 bases at J, with 14 bases in the middle. This CDR3 region has 15 residues. Germline V lookup: CDR1 SGHKS, CDR2 YYEKEE (reference sequence). Written as DNA, the CDR3 is TGTGCCAGCAGGTCCGGGACATACATGAACACTGAAGCTTTCTTT. Its translation: CASRSGTYMNTEAFF.

The chain is built from TRBV14 and TRBJ1-3, with D possibly being TRBD1 (6 bases). The CDR3 consists of 14 residues. CDR1 is SGHDN and CDR2 is FVKESK in the germline V gene. The V end was cut by 4 bases, the J end by 3 bases, with 10 bases between. The chain's CDR3 is CASSRGQNGNTIYF. CDR3 nucleotide sequence: TGTGCCAGCAGCCGAGGACAGAATGGAAACACCATATATTTT.

V is TRBV2 and J is TRBJ1-1; 10 bases agree with TRBD1. CDR1 and CDR2 (germline): SNHLY, FYNNEI. There are 13 residues in the CDR3. Trimming removed 6 bases from V and 6 bases from J; junction bases left unmatched: 4. The CDR3 loop reads CASRGQGVAEAFF. The CDR3 DNA sequence: TGTGCCAGCAGAGGACAGGGGGTTGCTGAAGCTTTCTTT.

This chain links TRBV7-9 with TRBJ2-2; D is perhaps TRBD2 (6 bases). Trimming removed 1 base from V and 3 bases from J, with 6 bases in between. CDR1 is SEHNR and CDR2 is FQNEAQ in the germline V gene (reference sequence). The CDR3 is made up of 14 amino acids. The DNA for the CDR3 is TGTGCCAGCAGCTTAGGACTAGACACCGGGGAGCTGTTTTTT. This translates into CASSLGLDTGELFF.

The chain has TRBV23-1 and TRBJ1-5, with a weak D call TRBD1 (6 bases). TRBV23-1 is assigned to the ORF class and has an uncertain function. V lost 4 bases, J lost 4 bases, and 14 bases lay in between. CDR3 length equals 15 residues. The CDR3 DNA is TGCGCCAGCAGTCTAGGCCAGGGGATTAATCAGCCCCAGCATTTT. It specifies CASSLGQGINQPQHF.

The chain is built from TRBV29-1 and TRBJ2-3, with TRBD1 identical over 7 bases. Germline V gene data show CDR1 as SQVTM and CDR2 as ANQGSEA. The CDR3 runs to 13 residues. The ends lost 6 bases at V and 5 bases at J; junction bases unmatched: 8. CDR3 residues: CSVWTGALDTQYF. For the CDR3, the DNA is TGCAGCGTGTGGACAGGAGCTTTAGATACGCAGTATTTT.

V usage is TRBV19 and J usage is TRBJ1-1, with TRBD1 matching 7 bases. CDR3 length: 15 amino acids. Trimming cost V 3 bases and J 4 bases; bases outside gene matches: 8. Germline V CDR1 and CDR2: LNHDA, SQIVND (reference sequence). The CDR3 DNA reads TGTGCCAGTAGTATCCAGCAGGGGGATAGCACTGAAGCTTTCTTT. Translated, it gives CASSIQQGDSTEAFF.

The rearrangement uses TRBV18 and TRBJ2-1; 7 positions match TRBD2. Germline V lookup: CDR1 KGHSH, CDR2 LQKENI. V shed 3 bases, J shed 4 bases, and the junction held 9 bases outside the gene matches. The CDR3 runs to 16 residues. The CDR3 sequence is CASSPWLAVHYNEQFF. The CDR3 DNA reads as TGTGCCAGCTCACCGTGGCTAGCGGTACATTACAATGAGCAGTTCTTC.

The rearrangement joins TRBV5-6 to TRBJ1-2; TRBD1 agrees at 12 bases. This CDR3 has 17 residues. Trimming cost V 4 bases and J 4 bases; bases outside gene matches: 11. CDR1 is SGHDT and CDR2 is YYEEEE in the germline V gene. The CDR3 nucleotides are TGTGCCAGCAGCGCGCCATCCGGGACAGGGGGCTTCTATGGCTACACCTTC. Its translation is CASSAPSGTGGFYGYTF.

The rearrangement joins TRBV6-1 to TRBJ1-2; TRBD1 might be the D (5 bases). The V end was cut by 2 bases, the J end by 7 bases, with 23 bases between. CDR1 is MNHNS and CDR2 is SASEGT in the germline V gene. The CDR3 has 17 amino acids. The CDR3: CASSEIGFGQGYGGYTF. The CDR3 bases are TGTGCCAGCAGTGAAATTGGATTTGGGCAGGGATACGGTGGCTACACCTTC.

The rearrangement uses TRBV5-8 and TRBJ2-3; D might be TRBD1 (6 bases). The ends were cut back, 4 bases at V and 0 bases at J, with 21 bases in the middle. The germline gives CDR1 SGHTS, CDR2 YDEGEE. The CDR3 is 18 residues long. The CDR3 nucleotides read TGTGCCAGCAGCCCTCCCCAGAGTAGGACAGCGAGCACAGATACGCAGTATTTT. Protein sequence: CASSPPQSRTASTDTQYF.

V usage is TRBV4-1 and J usage is TRBJ1-4; 7 bases line up with TRBD1. The CDR3 sequence is 15 residues long. CDR1 is MGHRA, CDR2 YSYEKL, per germline. V trimming: 3 bases; J trimming: 7 bases; junction bases outside the gene matches: 8. CDR3 amino acids: CASSQSDRLSEKLFF. The DNA for the CDR3 is TGCGCCAGCAGCCAGTCGGACAGGTTAAGTGAAAAACTGTTTTTT.

V is TRBV6-4 and J is TRBJ1-1; tentative D call: TRBD1 (6 bases). The CDR3 extends over 18 amino acids. CDR1 is MRHNA, CDR2 SNTAGT, per germline. Trimming took off 5 bases at V and 3 bases at J, with 25 bases between the two ends. DNA of the CDR3: TGTGCCAGCAGTAAATATGAGAACAGGGCGCAGGGGTACACTGAAGCTTTCTTT. Translation gives CASSKYENRAQGYTEAFF.

The rearrangement uses TRBV9 and TRBJ1-1; maybe TRBD1 (5 bases). Germline CDR1 is SGDLS and CDR2 is YYNGEE. V was pared by 3 bases and J by 4 bases, with 16 bases between. The CDR3 is 15 residues long. The CDR3 region has the DNA TGTGCCAGCAGCGCGGGGGTTTTTGGGACCACTGAAGCTTTCTTT. Residues: CASSAGVFGTTEAFF.

V usage is TRBV5-4 and J usage is TRBJ1-5; the match to TRBD1 covers 9 bases. V trimming: 2 bases; J trimming: 3 bases; junction bases outside the gene matches: 3. The V gene's germline CDR1 is SGHNT and CDR2 YYREEE (reference sequence). This CDR3 comprises 15 residues. CDR3 DNA: TGTGCCAGCAGCTTTGGGACAGGGTACAATCAGCCCCAGCATTTT. This translates into CASSFGTGYNQPQHF.